This T cell receptor (beta chain) was sequenced in a study of OX40 agonist ivuxolimab in advanced cancers. On the study more broadly: Patient treatment consisted of intravenous ivuxolimab administration every 2 weeks at 0.01 to 10 mg/kg. It was permissible to have had prior anti-PD-1, anti-PD-L1 or anti-CTLA-4 therapy, and about 40% had some. Of the patients, three showed partial responses, one with hepatocellular carcinoma and two with cutaneous melanoma. Study-level results: CD8+ T cells (on average) carried more expanded clones than CD4+ T cells.

After removal of 0 bases from V and 4 bases from J, the junction contained 13 bases not matched to a gene. Germline CDR1 is SGHNT and CDR2 is YYREEE (reference sequence). This CDR3 is built from 18 residues. Sequenced by immunoSEQ multiplex PCR; TCRdb stores in-frame clones only, minus some. This sample carries roughly 64,000 clones, 75% to 90% of them seen once, and the ten largest clones take about 2.5%. Turning to this clone: Its cognate antigen is unknown.

The sequenced sample was CD4+ or CD8+ T cells sorted from blood, obtained in a trial of the OX40 agonist ivuxolimab. The clonotype was recovered from an adult with an advanced solid tumor such as melanoma, head and neck, liver or kidney cancer. The rearrangement links TRBV5-4 to TRBJ1-2; TRBD1 aligns across 9 bases. CDR3 bases: TGTGCCAGCAGCTTGGTGGTCAGGACAGGGGATCTCGGCTATGGCTACACCTTC. Protein product: CASSLVVRTGDLGYGYTF.